The 27 T cell receptor beta chains reported below all come from one sample, sequenced in a study of spatial heterogeneity in lung cancer. General study findings and limits: Within tumors, counts of expanded alpha and beta TCRs tracked tumor mutation counts.

Time point denoted: sample taken at primary tumor resection. From the 5' RACE reads, TCRdb called clonotypes with MiXCR, one entry per CDR3 protein. The sample records about 8,100 distinct CDR3 sequences, about 12% being singletons. These receptors have no identified antigens. The source material was lung tumor tissue, sampled at surgery. Receptors were obtained from a male donor with early-stage non-small cell lung cancer.

The sample holds many counts of this clonotype. This beta chain is an off-target read within a library intended for alpha chains, so its frequency means little. The gene calls are TRBV9 and TRBJ2-5, with D tentatively TRBD1 (6 bases). The V end lost 1 base, the J end lost 1 base, and 14 bases lay between the germline ends. From germline, CDR1 is SGDLS and CDR2 YYNGEE. This CDR3 spans 16 amino acids. The CDR3 region is CASSVTPGTPQETQYF. Here the CDR3 DNA reads TGTGCCAGCAGCGTAACCCCAGGGACACCCCAAGAGACCCAGTACTTC.

This clonotype was counted at least ten times. Because the library targeted alpha chains, this beta chain is an off-target read whose size means little. V gene TRBV20-1 combines with J gene TRBJ2-5; 9 nucleotides align to TRBD2. This CDR3 contains 14 residues. Germline trimming cut 2 bases from V and 5 bases from J; bases unmatched to any gene: 6. CDR1 is DFQATT and CDR2 is SNEGSKA in the germline V gene (reference sequence). The CDR3 DNA follows: TGCAGTGCTAGATTTAGCGGGAGTAGGGAGACCCAGTACTTC. Its protein is CSARFSGSRETQYF.

This clonotype was seen a single time. Found in a library prepared for alpha chains, this beta chain is an off-target read, and its abundance has little meaning. The rearrangement links TRBV13 to TRBJ2-3, with 7 bases identical to TRBD1. V trimming: 5 bases; J trimming: 5 bases; junction bases outside the gene matches: 13. Germline V gene sequence: CDR1 PRHDT, CDR2 FYEKMQ (reference sequence). CDR3 length equals 16 residues. For the CDR3, the DNA is TGTGCCAGCAGCCCATACCTCCTCCGGACAGGAGATACGCAGTATTTT. Amino acid sequence: CASSPYLLRTGDTQYF.

This clonotype is medium-sized by share. This beta chain appears as a stray read in a library generated for alpha chains; its size is not informative. This chain connects TRBV10-3 to TRBJ1-1, with D possibly being TRBD1 (5 bases). The CDR3 is 14 amino acids. Germline V gene sequence: CDR1 ENHRY, CDR2 SYGVKD. Trimming took off 6 bases at V and 6 bases at J, with 17 bases between the two ends. The CDR3 loop is CAIRAGTVPPEAFF. CDR3 nucleotide sequence: TGTGCCATCAGAGCCGGGACGGTCCCCCCTGAAGCTTTCTTT.

The sample holds a few counts of this clonotype. For a library built for alpha chains, this beta chain is a stray read; little rests on its size. V and J are TRBV27 and TRBJ2-5; D gene unclear. The CDR3 runs 13 residues. V lost 3 bases and J lost 2, with 7 bases in between. The germline CDR1 and CDR2 sequences are MNHEY and SMNVEV (reference sequence). DNA for the CDR3: TGTGCCAGCAGTTTGAGGCGGCAAGAGACCCAGTACTTC. Amino acid sequence: CASSLRRQETQYF.

This clonotype was recorded at least ten times. Because the library targeted alpha chains, this beta chain is an off-target read whose size means little. The chain recombines TRBV6-2 or TRBV6-3 with TRBJ2-3; D might be TRBD2 (6 bases). Germline V gives CDR1 MNHEY, CDR2 SVGEGT. This CDR3 spans 15 amino acids. Trimming pared 4 bases from V and 7 bases from J, leaving 18 bases between. The CDR3 sequence is CASSSPLARGNTQYF. The CDR3 nucleotides read TGTGCCAGCAGTTCCCCCCTAGCGAGGGGAAATACGCAGTATTTT.

This clonotype was picked up many times. This beta chain appears as a stray read in a library generated for alpha chains; its size is not informative. This chain links TRBV3-1 with TRBJ2-1, with TRBD2 matching 14 bases. This CDR3 contains 17 residues. Germline V lookup: CDR1 LGHDT, CDR2 YNNKEL (reference sequence). The V and J ends lost 2 bases and 7 bases, in that order; junction bases with no gene match: 7. The DNA for the CDR3 is TGTGCCAGCAGCCAACGCCGGACTAGCGGGAGGTTGAATGAGCAGTTCTTC. Translating it yields CASSQRRTSGRLNEQFF.

This clonotype was picked up a small number of times. This beta chain turned up in a library designed for alpha chains; as an off-target read, its abundance says little. V is TRBV5-1 and J is TRBJ2-3; D gene uncertain. The V end was cut by 2 bases, the J end by 2 bases, with 3 bases between. CDR1 SGHRS and CDR2 YFSETQ come from the germline V gene. The CDR3 runs to 12 residues. The CDR3: CASSLYTDTQYF. CDR3 DNA: TGCGCCAGCAGCTTATACACAGATACGCAGTATTTT.

This clonotype is judged medium-sized. One end of the junction is discordant with germline, which a read error may explain. Found in a library prepared for alpha chains, this beta chain is an off-target read, and its abundance has little meaning. This chain connects TRBV7-2 to TRBJ2-5, with D maybe TRBD1 (5 bases). In germline, CDR1 is SGHTA, CDR2 FQGNSA. The CDR3 extends over 12 amino acids. CDR3 nucleotides: TGTGCCAGCAGCTTAATAAACGCCAGGGTGAACTTC. Its translation is CASSLINARVNF.

By frequency in the sample, this clonotype is medium-sized. This beta chain represents an off-target read in a library built for alpha chains; its size is of limited meaning. The CDR3 region is CASRIGGQGPDTQYF. The CDR3 coding sequence is TGTGCCAGCAGAATTGGTGGGCAGGGACCAGATACGCAGTATTTT. This sequence joins TRBV5-4 and TRBJ2-3; D may correspond to TRBD1 or TRBD2 (5 bases each). Germline V gene data show CDR1 as SGHNT and CDR2 as YYREEE (reference sequence). The CDR3 has 15 residues. Trimming took off 5 bases at V and 4 bases at J, with 17 bases between the two ends.

Concerning this clonotype itself: In a library made to pick up alpha chains, this beta chain is a stray read with a size that means little. The chain carries TRBV20-1 and TRBJ1-5; 12 nucleotides agree with TRBD1. Germline V gives CDR1 DFQATT, CDR2 SNEGSKA (reference sequence). J gave up 7 bases and V 5 bases, and 3 bases lay outside the gene matches. This CDR3 contains 13 residues. The CDR3 DNA follows: TGCAGTGCTGGGACAGGGGGCAGCCAGCCCCAGCATTTT. This gives the protein CSAGTGGSQPQHF.

This clonotype has a count of ten or more. This beta chain turned up in a library designed for alpha chains; as an off-target read, its abundance says little. The chain joins TRBV12-3 or TRBV12-4 to TRBJ2-6; 8 nucleotides line up with TRBD1. The V and J ends lost 6 bases and 2 bases, in that order; junction bases with no gene match: 6. The CDR3 spans 16 residues. The CDR3 loop is CASSPGGAPGANVLTF. CDR3 bases: TGTGCCAGCAGCCCAGGGGGCGCGCCTGGGGCCAACGTCCTGACTTTC.

This clonotype was counted at least ten times. This beta chain represents an off-target read in a library built for alpha chains; its size is of limited meaning. The V gene is TRBV5-6, the J gene TRBJ2-7, with no clear D. Trimming left V 2 bases short and J 2 bases short, with 8 bases between. Germline CDR1 and CDR2: SGHDT and YYEEEE. This CDR3 is built from 13 residues. CDR3 sequence (DNA): TGTGCCAGCAGCTTAAACACCCCCTACGAGCAGTACTTC. It codes for CASSLNTPYEQYF.

This clonotype was detected ten times or more. The size of this beta chain means little, since it is a stray read in a library made for alpha chains. This chain's CDR3 is CASSTGTVQETQYF. The DNA for the CDR3 is TGTGCCAGCAGCACAGGGACTGTCCAAGAGACCCAGTACTTC. This chain uses TRBV7-2 with TRBJ2-5, with D perhaps TRBD1 or TRBD2 (6 bases each). Per germline, CDR1 SGHTA and CDR2 FQGNSA. The CDR3 totals 14 residues. Trimming pared 5 bases from V and 1 base from J, leaving 11 bases between.

This clonotype is labeled medium-sized. Found in a library prepared for alpha chains, this beta chain is an off-target read, and its abundance has little meaning. This chain links TRBV29-1 with TRBJ2-3; D might be TRBD1 (5 bases). The germline gives CDR1 SQVTM, CDR2 ANQGSEA. The CDR3 extends over 14 amino acids. The V gene lost 4 bases and the J gene lost 3 bases, with 14 bases spanning the gap. CDR3: CSVVWGRATDTQYF. The CDR3 DNA follows: TGCAGCGTTGTCTGGGGCAGGGCTACAGATACGCAGTATTTT.

This clonotype was seen ten or more times. Because this beta chain is a stray read in a library intended to capture alpha chains, its abundance should not be given much weight. The V gene is TRBV12-5, the J gene TRBJ2-1, with TRBD2 as a possible D gene (6 bases). The CDR3 extends over 14 amino acids. The germline V gene encodes CDR1 LGHNT and CDR2 FRNRAP. Trimming left V 2 bases short and J 10 bases short, with 15 bases between. The CDR3 loop reads CASGLLGRGGEQFF. CDR3 sequence (DNA): TGTGCTAGTGGTTTGCTCGGGCGGGGAGGCGAGCAGTTCTTC. Complete variable domain (other parts from reference TRBV12-5 and TRBJ2-1): DARVTQTPRHKVTEMGQEVTMRCQPILGHNTVFWYRQTMMQGLELLAYFRNRAPLDDSGMPKDRFSAEMPDATLATLKIQPSEPRDSAVYFCASGLLGRGGEQFFGPGTRLTVL.

This clonotype is large (0.1 to 1%) by share. Because this beta chain is a stray read in a library intended to capture alpha chains, its abundance should not be given much weight. This chain uses TRBV24-1 with TRBJ2-5; D is possibly TRBD2 (6 bases). CDR3 length: 17 amino acids. The V end was cut by 2 bases, the J end by 0 bases, with 15 bases between. Germline loops: CDR1 KGHDR, CDR2 SFDVKD. The CDR3 sequence is CATSDSGVSIYQETQYF. The CDR3 nucleotides read TGTGCCACCAGTGATTCGGGGGTCTCCATCTACCAAGAGACCCAGTACTTC.

In this sample, this clonotype turned up a few times. Because this beta chain is a stray read in a library intended to capture alpha chains, its abundance should not be given much weight. J is TRBJ1-1 and V is TRBV4-3, with a tentative D call TRBD1 (6 bases). The CDR3 sequence is 14 residues long. The ends were cut back, 1 base at V and 10 bases at J, with 16 bases in the middle. The germline CDR1 and CDR2 sequences are LGHNA and YSLEER. CDR3 DNA: TGCGCCAGCAGCCAAGTCGTCAGGGAGGGGGGAGCTTTCTTT. Translation: CASSQVVREGGAFF.

At least ten counts were recorded for this clonotype. As an off-target read in a library built for alpha chains, this beta chain has a frequency of little significance. The V call is TRBV18, the J call TRBJ1-1, with 7 bases matching TRBD1. CDR3 length: 16 residues. The J segment lost 2 bases and the V segment lost 2 bases, leaving 8 bases of the junction unmatched. From germline, CDR1 is KGHSH and CDR2 LQKENI. CDR3 in DNA: TGTGCCAGCTCACCAAGCGGCAGGGGGTCAAACACTGAAGCTTTCTTT. It yields the protein CASSPSGRGSNTEAFF.

In this sample, this clonotype turned up many times. Found in a library prepared for alpha chains, this beta chain is an off-target read, and its abundance has little meaning. The rearrangement joins TRBV27 to TRBJ1-5; perhaps TRBD1 as D (6 bases). Germline values: CDR1 MNHEY, CDR2 SMNVEV (reference sequence). This CDR3 comprises 16 residues. V dropped 1 base and J dropped 4 bases, with 14 bases sitting between them. The CDR3 DNA is TGTGCCAGCAGTTTATTTTGGGGGGCCCGTAATCAGCCCCAGCATTTT. This codes for CASSLFWGARNQPQHF.

This clonotype was seen many times. A library prepared for alpha chains yielded this beta chain as an off-target read; its size is of little meaning. This chain uses TRBV20-1 with TRBJ2-2, with D hard to call. Trimming stripped 0 bases from V and 6 bases from J, with 11 bases between. Germline V gene data show CDR1 as DFQATT and CDR2 as SNEGSKA (reference sequence). The CDR3 runs to 14 residues. As DNA, the CDR3 is TGCAGTGCTAGAGATTTCGACCGATCCGGGGAGCTGTTTTTT. Its translation: CSARDFDRSGELFF.

This clonotype occurred a few times. This beta chain turned up in a library designed for alpha chains; as an off-target read, its abundance says little. CDR3 sequence (DNA): TGTGCCAGCAGTACAGGGGGAGATACGCAGTATTTT. Translated: CASSTGGDTQYF. The chain uses TRBV2 and TRBJ2-3; 8 bases match TRBD1. Trimming at V came to 5 bases and at J to 5 bases, leaving 0 bases not matched to a gene. The length of the CDR3 is 12 residues. Germline CDR1 SNHLY, CDR2 FYNNEI.

This clonotype was found many times. This beta chain turned up in a library designed for alpha chains; as an off-target read, its abundance says little. The J gene is TRBJ1-1, the V gene TRBV9, with TRBD1 matching over 7 bases. The CDR3 totals 15 residues. J lost 0 bases, V lost 5 bases, and 7 bases had no gene match. The germline V gene has CDR1 SGDLS and CDR2 YYNGEE. The CDR3 DNA reads TGTGCCAGCAGTGGAACAGGGGCGATGAACACTGAAGCTTTCTTT. Translation: CASSGTGAMNTEAFF. Supplemented by reference TRBV9 and TRBJ1-1, the full variable domain reads DSGVTQTPKHLITATGQRVTLRCSPRSGDLSVYWYQQSLDQGLQFLIQYYNGEERAKGNILERFSAQQFPDLHSELNLSSLELGDSALYFCASSGTGAMNTEAFFGQGTRLTVV.

The count of this clonotype is one. As an off-target read in a library built for alpha chains, this beta chain has a frequency of little significance. The chain recombines TRBV5-1 with TRBJ2-3; 10 bases agree with TRBD2. This CDR3 contains 14 residues. Germline V lookup: CDR1 SGHRS, CDR2 YFSETQ. J was trimmed by 6 bases and V by 1 base; bases with no gene match: 2. As DNA, the CDR3 is TGCGCCAGCAGCTTGCTAGCGGGAGAGGATACGCAGTATTTT. Its translation is CASSLLAGEDTQYF.

Remarks on this clonotype: This beta chain is an unintended read in a library built for alpha chains; its size means little. The chain combines TRBV5-5 with TRBJ1-6, with D possibly being TRBD1 (5 bases). V lost 4 bases and J 7 bases, leaving 12 bases between the germline ends. Germline values: CDR1 SGHKS, CDR2 YYEKEE (reference sequence). The CDR3 runs to 14 residues. In nucleotides, the CDR3 is TGTGCCAGCAGCCACCGGGACGGGAATTCACCCCTCCACTTT. This codes for CASSHRDGNSPLHF.

The sample holds one count of this clonotype. This beta chain represents an off-target read in a library built for alpha chains; its size is of limited meaning. The V gene is TRBV27, the J gene TRBJ2-7; 9 nucleotides line up with TRBD1. The CDR3 extends over 16 amino acids. After removal of 0 bases from V and 4 bases from J, the junction contained 7 bases not matched to a gene. Germline CDR1 MNHEY, CDR2 SMNVEV (reference sequence). The DNA of the CDR3 is TGTGCCAGCAGTTTATCGAGGACAGGGGCATCTTACGAGCAGTACTTC. Its protein product is CASSLSRTGASYEQYF.

Ten or more counts support this clonotype. The size of this beta chain means little, since it is a stray read in a library made for alpha chains. The rearrangement uses TRBV11-2 and TRBJ2-2; D gene uncertain. The CDR3 is 14 residues long. V was shortened by 0 bases and J by 4 bases, with 6 bases between the two germline ends. Germline V gene data show CDR1 as SGHAT and CDR2 as FQNNGV. CDR3 in DNA: TGTGCCAGCAGCTTAGAGGGCCTCACCGGGGAGCTGTTTTTT. Its protein product is CASSLEGLTGELFF.